Listed below are T cell receptor beta chains from one sample, sequenced in a study of brain T cells in children with intractable seizures. Sequenced by immunoSEQ multiplex PCR; TCRdb stores in-frame clones only, minus some. The sample yields 70,000 to 90,000 clones, about 93% seen once. This sample comprised peripheral blood, obtained at surgery. The receptor set was obtained from a boy under two years old with tuberous sclerosis and intractable seizures. The CDR3 runs from the conserved cysteine through the conserved F or W. The D gene is left open where the match is weak. Only part of the rows carry a size: once, few, many, or a class if the clone is expanded.

d_gene	j_gene	v_gene	abundance	CDR3nt	CDR3aa
TRBD1	TRBJ2-7	TRBV25-1	-	TGTGCCAGCAGCGCAGACAGGGGGTCCTTCTACGAGCAGTACTTC	CASSADRGSFYEQYF
TRBD1	TRBJ1-1	TRBV6-6	few	TGTGCCAGCAGTCTGGACCACAGGGGCGATATGAACACTGAAGCTTTCTTT	CASSLDHRGDMNTEAFF
TRBD2	TRBJ2-1	TRBV19	-	TGTGCCAGTAGCTATTCCGGGACTAGCGTGGCTGAGCAGTTCTTC	CASSYSGTSVAEQFF
TRBD2	TRBJ2-3	TRBV27	-	TGTGCCAGCAGTGGAATAGCGGGTCCCACAGATACGCAGTATTTT	CASSGIAGPTDTQYF
-	TRBJ2-5	TRBV7-9	-	TGTGCCAGCAGCGCCGACAGTCACCAAGAGACCCAGTACTTC	CASSADSHQETQYF
TRBD1	TRBJ1-6	TRBV2	-	TGTGCCAGCAGCCAAATGGGACAGGGAGGATCACCCCTCCACTTT	CASSQMGQGGSPLHF
-	TRBJ1-1	TRBV19	-	TGTGCCAGTAGTATAGATAAGAACACTGAAGCTTTCTTT	CASSIDKNTEAFF
-	TRBJ1-2	TRBV28	-	TGTGCCGCCGGGAGGGCCCCACTGGGCTACACCTTC	CAAGRAPLGYTF
TRBD2	TRBJ2-3	TRBV9	once	TGTGCCAGCAGCAAGCGGGAGGGGGCAGATACGCAGTATTTT	CASSKREGADTQYF
-	TRBJ1-2	TRBV9	once	TGTGCCAGCAGCCCTGGGGACGCCCCAAACTTTAACTATGGCTACACCTTC	CASSPGDAPNFNYGYTF
TRBD1	TRBJ2-7	TRBV7-2	-	TGTGCCAGCAGCTCCGACAGGGGGCGACGGGAGCAGTACTTC	CASSSDRGRREQYF
-	TRBJ1-5	TRBV12-5	-	TGTGCTAGTGGTGAGGACGGAATTGGCAATCAGCCCCAGCATTTT	CASGEDGIGNQPQHF
-	TRBJ1-1	TRBV27	-	TGTGCCAGCAGTTTAAGTGGCAGGGCCATGAACACTGAAGCTTTCTTT	CASSLSGRAMNTEAFF
-	TRBJ1-4	TRBV5-1	-	TGCGCCAGCAGCTTGGTGGCGGGGAGTGAAAAACTGTTTTTT	CASSLVAGSEKLFF
-	TRBJ2-1	TRBV5-4	-	TGTGCCAGCAGCTTGAACGGGAGAGGTAGAGATGAGCAGTTCTTC	CASSLNGRGRDEQFF
-	TRBJ1-2	TRBV6-5	once	TGTGCCAGCGGCAGGAGTAACTATGGCTACACCTTC	CASGRSNYGYTF
-	TRBJ2-7	TRBV21-1	-	TGTGCCAGCAGCAAAGCGTGGAGTATCTACGAGCAGTACTTC	CASSKAWSIYEQYF
-	TRBJ2-1	TRBV19	few	TGTGCCAGTAGTACTGATTACAATGAGCAGTTCTTC	CASSTDYNEQFF
TRBD1	TRBJ1-2	TRBV27	once	TGTGCCAGCAGTCGGGACAGGGGTATTCCTTCGTCGGGCTACACCTTC	CASSRDRGIPSSGYTF
-	TRBJ2-1	TRBV20-1	-	TGCAGTGCTCGGGATTACAATGAGCAGTTCTTC	CSARDYNEQFF
TRBD1	TRBJ1-4	TRBV5-6	-	TGTGCCAGCACCTACGGGACAGGGAATGAAAAACTGTTTTTT	CASTYGTGNEKLFF
-	TRBJ1-2	TRBV5-4	-	TGTGCCAGCAGCTTGGCCAAGGGGATCAGGAATGGCTACACCTTC	CASSLAKGIRNGYTF
TRBD2	TRBJ2-3	TRBV10-2	-	TGCGCCAGCAGCCGTAGCGGGACGCAGTATTTT	CASSRSGTQYF
-	TRBJ2-3	TRBV7-6	-	TGTGCCAGCAGCTTAGTTGGGGGAGGCCAGGGAGATACGCAGTATTTT	CASSLVGGGQGDTQYF
-	TRBJ1-2	TRBV18	-	TGTGCCAGCGCTATAGTGCGGAATTATGGCTACACCTTC	CASAIVRNYGYTF
-	TRBJ2-7	TRBV9	-	TGTGCCAGCAGCGTAGGATGGGGCCTGAGCCCCTACGAGCAGTACTTC	CASSVGWGLSPYEQYF
-	TRBJ2-7	TRBV7-9	-	TGTGCCAGCAGCTCGGACAGCTCCTACGAGCAGTACTTC	CASSSDSSYEQYF
-	TRBJ1-1	TRBV6-5	-	TGTGCCAGCAGTTACTCGTCAATGAACACTGAAGCTTTCTTT	CASSYSSMNTEAFF
TRBD2	TRBJ2-7	TRBV15	once	TGTGCCACCAGCAGAGTGCTAGCGGGAGCGGGTGAGCAGTACTTC	CATSRVLAGAGEQYF
-	TRBJ2-5	TRBV18	once	TGTGCCGGGGCGAGGAGTCAAGAGACCCAGTACTTC	CAGARSQETQYF
-	TRBJ2-5	TRBV5-6	once	TGTGCCAGCAGCGCCGTGGGTCAAGAGACCCAGTACTTC	CASSAVGQETQYF
-	TRBJ2-7	TRBV29-1	-	TGCAGCGTGGTGACAGGGAGGTACGAGCAGTACTTC	CSVVTGRYEQYF
-	TRBJ1-1	TRBV6-2/TRBV6-3	-	TGTGCCAGCAGTATAGGACAGCACACTGAAGCTTTCTTT	CASSIGQHTEAFF
-	TRBJ2-7	TRBV6-5	-	TGTGCCAGCAGTCCGGGGACACACGAGCAGTACTTC	CASSPGTHEQYF
-	TRBJ2-7	TRBV6-1	-	TGTGCCAGCAGTGAGCCGGGACGGATGACCTACGAGCAGTACTTC	CASSEPGRMTYEQYF
-	TRBJ2-7	TRBV2	once	TGTGCCAGCAGCTGCGACAGCCGACTGTCCTACGAGCAGTACTTC	CASSCDSRLSYEQYF